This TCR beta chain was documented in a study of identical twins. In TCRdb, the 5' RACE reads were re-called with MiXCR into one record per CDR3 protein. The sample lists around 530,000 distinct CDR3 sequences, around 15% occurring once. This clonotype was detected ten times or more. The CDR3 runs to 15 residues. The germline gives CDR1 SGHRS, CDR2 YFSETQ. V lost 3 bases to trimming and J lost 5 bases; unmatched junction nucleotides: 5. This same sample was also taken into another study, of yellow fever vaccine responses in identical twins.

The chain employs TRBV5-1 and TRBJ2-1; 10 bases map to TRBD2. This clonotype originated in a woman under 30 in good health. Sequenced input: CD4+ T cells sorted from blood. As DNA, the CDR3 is TGCGCCAGCAGCTCGAAAGGGACTAGCGACAATGAGCAGTTCTTC. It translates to CASSSKGTSDNEQFF.